This TCR beta chain was documented in a study of cytomegalovirus exposure and HLA in healthy donors. Study-wide findings and caveats: Later analysis associated a missense DCLRE1C variant with TCR beta V- and J-gene trimming. Being productive about 87% or about 30% of the time was typical of most TCR beta V segments in an earlier analysis.

As to this clone: No antigen is known for it.

Amplification used 60 Vbeta primers and 13 Jbeta primers. Per the authors' pipeline: A later analysis tallied approximately 78 million unique TCR beta chains, around 10 million of them shared. Libraries were prepared by immunoSEQ multiplex PCR; TCRdb keeps only in-frame clonotypes and omits some of them. That table is the source of V, J and clone size, and D and trimming were worked out from the DNA. The sample yields more than 120,000 clones, approximately 79% seen once. This CDR3 has 14 amino acids. Germline V gives CDR1 WNHNN, CDR2 SYGVQD (reference sequence). The V gene lost 4 bases and the J gene lost 6 bases, with 15 bases spanning the gap.

Specimen: PBMCs. The source of this sequence is a woman aged 25 to 39 in good health and CMV-seronegative. The chain has TRBV10-1 and TRBJ2-5; D might be TRBD2 (5 bases). As DNA, the CDR3 is TGCGCCAGCAGTGTGGCCCCGGAGGTACAGACCCAGTACTTC. The encoded protein is CASSVAPEVQTQYF.